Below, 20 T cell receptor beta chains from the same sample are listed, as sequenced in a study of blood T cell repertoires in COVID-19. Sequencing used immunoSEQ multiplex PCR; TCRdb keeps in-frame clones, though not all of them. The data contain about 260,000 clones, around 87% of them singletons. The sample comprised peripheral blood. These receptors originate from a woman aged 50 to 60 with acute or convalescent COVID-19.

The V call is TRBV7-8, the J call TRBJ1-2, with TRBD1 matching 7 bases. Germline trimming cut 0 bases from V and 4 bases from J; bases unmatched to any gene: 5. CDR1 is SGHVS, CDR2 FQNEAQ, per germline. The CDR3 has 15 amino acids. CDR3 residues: CASSLASQGSYGYTF. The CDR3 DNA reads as TGTGCCAGCAGCTTAGCGTCACAGGGGAGCTATGGCTACACCTTC.

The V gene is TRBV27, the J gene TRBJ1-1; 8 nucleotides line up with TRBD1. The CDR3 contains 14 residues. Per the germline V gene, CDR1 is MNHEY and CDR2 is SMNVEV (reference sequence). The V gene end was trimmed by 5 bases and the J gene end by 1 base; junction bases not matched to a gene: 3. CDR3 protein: CASSAGTGNTEAFF. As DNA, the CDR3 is TGTGCCAGCAGTGCTGGGACAGGGAACACTGAAGCTTTCTTT.

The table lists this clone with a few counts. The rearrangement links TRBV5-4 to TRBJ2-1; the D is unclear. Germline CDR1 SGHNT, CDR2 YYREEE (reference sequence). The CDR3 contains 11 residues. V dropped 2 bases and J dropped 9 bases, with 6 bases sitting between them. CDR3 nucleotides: TGTGCCAGCAGCTTAAATAGTGAGCAGTTCTTC. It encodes CASSLNSEQFF.

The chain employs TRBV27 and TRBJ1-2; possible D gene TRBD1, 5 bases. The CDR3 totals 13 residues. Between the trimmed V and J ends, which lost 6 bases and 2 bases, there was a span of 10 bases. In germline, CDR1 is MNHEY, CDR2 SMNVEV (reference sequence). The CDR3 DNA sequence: TGTGCCAGCAGCCTCAGGGTGAACTATGGCTACACCTTC. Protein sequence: CASSLRVNYGYTF.

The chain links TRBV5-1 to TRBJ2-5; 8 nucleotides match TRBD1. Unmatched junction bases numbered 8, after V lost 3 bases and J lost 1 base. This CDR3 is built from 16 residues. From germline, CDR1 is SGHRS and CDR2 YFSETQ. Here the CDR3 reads CASSSGTGSFQETQYF. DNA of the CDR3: TGCGCCAGCAGCTCCGGGACAGGAAGCTTCCAAGAGACCCAGTACTTC.

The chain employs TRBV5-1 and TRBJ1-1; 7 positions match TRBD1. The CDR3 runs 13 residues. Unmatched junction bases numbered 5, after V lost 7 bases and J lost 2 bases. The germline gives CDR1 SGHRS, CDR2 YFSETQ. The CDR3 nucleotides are TGCGCCAGCGGTGGACAGGCAAACACTGAAGCTTTCTTT. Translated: CASGGQANTEAFF. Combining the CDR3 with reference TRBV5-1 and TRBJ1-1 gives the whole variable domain KAGVTQTPRYLIKTRGQQVTLSCSPISGHRSVSWYQQTPGQGLQFLFEYFSETQRNKGNFPGRFSGRQFSNSRSEMNVSTLELGDSALYLCASGGQANTEAFFGQGTRLTVV.

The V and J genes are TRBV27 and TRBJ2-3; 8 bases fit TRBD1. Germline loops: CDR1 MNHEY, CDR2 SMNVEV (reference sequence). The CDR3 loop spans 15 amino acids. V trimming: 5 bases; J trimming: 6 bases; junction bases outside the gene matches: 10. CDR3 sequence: CASSIPTGVGDTQYF. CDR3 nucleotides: TGTGCCAGCAGTATACCGACAGGGGTTGGGGATACGCAGTATTTT.

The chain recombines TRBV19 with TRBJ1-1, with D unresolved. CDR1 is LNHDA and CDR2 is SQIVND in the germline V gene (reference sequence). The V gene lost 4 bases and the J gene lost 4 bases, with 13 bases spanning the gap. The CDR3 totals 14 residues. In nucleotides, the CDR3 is TGTGCCAGTAGTACTTGGCGGGGAGGCACTGAAGCTTTCTTT. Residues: CASSTWRGGTEAFF.

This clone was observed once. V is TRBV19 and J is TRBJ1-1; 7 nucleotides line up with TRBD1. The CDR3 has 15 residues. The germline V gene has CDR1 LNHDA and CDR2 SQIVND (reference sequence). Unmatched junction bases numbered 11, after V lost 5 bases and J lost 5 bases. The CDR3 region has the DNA TGTGCCAGTAGTTTAGGGGGCATTGTAGGAACTGAAGCTTTCTTT. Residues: CASSLGGIVGTEAFF.

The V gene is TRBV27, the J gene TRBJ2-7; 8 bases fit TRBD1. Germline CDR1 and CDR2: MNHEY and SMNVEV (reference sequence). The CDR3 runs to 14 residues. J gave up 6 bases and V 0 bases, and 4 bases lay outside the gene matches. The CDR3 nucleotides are TGTGCCAGCAGTTTATCCAGGACAGGGCGCGAGCAGTACTTC. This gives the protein CASSLSRTGREQYF.

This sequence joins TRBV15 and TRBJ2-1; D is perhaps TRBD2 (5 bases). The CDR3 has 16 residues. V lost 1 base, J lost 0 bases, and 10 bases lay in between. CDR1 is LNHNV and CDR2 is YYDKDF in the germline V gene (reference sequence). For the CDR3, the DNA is TGTGCCACCAGCAGAGCACGGGATCTCTCCTACAATGAGCAGTTCTTC. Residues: CATSRARDLSYNEQFF.

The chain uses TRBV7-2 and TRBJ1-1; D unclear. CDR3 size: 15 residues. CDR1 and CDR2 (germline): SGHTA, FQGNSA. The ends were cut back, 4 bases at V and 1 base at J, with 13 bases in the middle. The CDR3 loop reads CASSSYGGGNTEAFF. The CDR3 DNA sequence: TGTGCCAGCAGCTCCTACGGAGGAGGGAACACTGAAGCTTTCTTT.

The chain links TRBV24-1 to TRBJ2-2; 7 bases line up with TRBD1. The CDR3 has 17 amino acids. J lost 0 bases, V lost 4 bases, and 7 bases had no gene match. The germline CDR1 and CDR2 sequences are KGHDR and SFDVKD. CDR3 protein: CATSEPPGQSNTGELFF. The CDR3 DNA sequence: TGTGCCACCAGTGAGCCTCCGGGACAGTCGAACACCGGGGAGCTGTTTTTT.

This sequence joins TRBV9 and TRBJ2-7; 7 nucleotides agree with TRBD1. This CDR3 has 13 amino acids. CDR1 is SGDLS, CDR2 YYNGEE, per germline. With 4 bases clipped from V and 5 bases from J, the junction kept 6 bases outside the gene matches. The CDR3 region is CASSIGQVDEQYF. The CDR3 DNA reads TGTGCCAGCAGCATCGGACAGGTAGACGAGCAGTACTTC.

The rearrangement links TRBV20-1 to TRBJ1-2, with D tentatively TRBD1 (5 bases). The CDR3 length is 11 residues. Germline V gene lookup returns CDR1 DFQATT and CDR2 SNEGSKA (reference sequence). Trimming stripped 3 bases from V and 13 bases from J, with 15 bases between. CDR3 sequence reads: CSARTGERVTF. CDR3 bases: TGCAGTGCTAGGACGGGGGAAAGAGTCACCTTC.

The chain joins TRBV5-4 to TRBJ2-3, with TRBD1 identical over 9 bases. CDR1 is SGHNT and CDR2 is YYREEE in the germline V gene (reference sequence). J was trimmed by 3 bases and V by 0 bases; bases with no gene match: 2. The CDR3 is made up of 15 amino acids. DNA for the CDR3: TGTGCCAGCAGCTTGGGGGGACAGGGAACAGATACGCAGTATTTT. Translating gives CASSLGGQGTDTQYF.

The chain's CDR3 is CASSWGVTSGWTDTQYF. The CDR3 DNA reads TGTGCCAGCAGTTGGGGGGTGACTAGCGGTTGGACAGATACGCAGTATTTT. The chain links TRBV28 to TRBJ2-3, with 9 bases fitting TRBD2. This CDR3 is built from 17 residues. V shed 4 bases, J shed 3 bases, and the junction held 11 bases outside the gene matches. Looked up from germline, CDR1 is MDHEN and CDR2 is SYDVKM. The full variable domain, with the rest looked up from reference TRBV28 and TRBJ2-3, is DVKVTQSSRYLVKRTGEKVFLECVQDMDHENMFWYRQDPGLGLRLIYFSYDVKMKEKGDIPEGYSVSREKKERFSLILESASTNQTSMYLCASSWGVTSGWTDTQYFGPGTRLTVL.

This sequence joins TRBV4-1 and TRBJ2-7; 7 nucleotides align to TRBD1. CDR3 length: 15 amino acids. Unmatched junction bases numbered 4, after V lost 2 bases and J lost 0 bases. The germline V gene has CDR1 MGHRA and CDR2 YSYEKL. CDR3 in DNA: TGCGCCAGCAGCCAATACAGGGGAGCCTCCTACGAGCAGTACTTC. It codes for CASSQYRGASYEQYF.

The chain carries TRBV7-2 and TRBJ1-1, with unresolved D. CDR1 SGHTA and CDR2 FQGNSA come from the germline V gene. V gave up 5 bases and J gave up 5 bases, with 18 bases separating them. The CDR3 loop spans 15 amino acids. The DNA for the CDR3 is TGTGCCAGCAGCGGACGGCCGGGGTTGCAGACTGAAGCTTTCTTT. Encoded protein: CASSGRPGLQTEAFF.

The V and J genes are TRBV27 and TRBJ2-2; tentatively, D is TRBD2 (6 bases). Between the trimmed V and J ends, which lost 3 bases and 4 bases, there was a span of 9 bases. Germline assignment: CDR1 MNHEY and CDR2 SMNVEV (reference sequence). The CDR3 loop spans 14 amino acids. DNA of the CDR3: TGTGCCAGCAGTTTGACTAGAGCCACCGGGGAGCTGTTTTTT. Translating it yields CASSLTRATGELFF.